This T cell receptor (beta chain) appears in the sequencing data of a study of T-cell reconstitution after alpha-beta-depleted transplantation in children. General observations from the study: Certain patients had high TCRbeta diversity at day 60, and it came from recipient T cells and thymic progenitors that survived. Expanded graft clones, several hundred of them, were reportedly the source of alpha-beta T cells about two months after transplant. A year post-transplant, T-cell counts and diversity derived mostly from newly produced T cells.

TCRbeta library preparation incorporated unique molecular identifiers. TCRdb fed the PCR reads into MiXCR, producing one record per CDR3 protein. There are 90,000 to 150,000 distinct CDR3 sequences in the sample; 23% occur only once, and under 12% lies in the top ten. CDR3 length: 16 residues. This clonotype has only a few counts. Its antigen is unidentified. J is TRBJ2-3 and V is TRBV12-3 or TRBV12-4, with TRBD2 identical over 10 bases. This receptor was identified in a male patient aged 2 to 9 who had a stem cell transplant for chronic granulomatous disease, so the T cells may come from the graft donor. Material: PBMCs, mostly from graft donor cells, obtained 180 days after TCRalphabeta/CD19-depleted stem cell transplant. CDR3 region: CASRAGGLIGTDTQYF. CDR3 sequence (DNA): TGTGCAAGCCGAGCGGGGGGGCTGATCGGCACAGATACGCAGTATTTT.